The present T cell receptor (beta chain) was sequenced within a study of blood T cell repertoires in COVID-19. In the study overall: Researchers got acute and convalescent COVID-19 samples from the United States, Italy and Spain. The analysed material was cDNA or gDNA that came from T cells, B-cell-depleted T cells, or PBMCs.

As processed by the authors: It was from reference gene primer amplification that nucleated cell counts were estimated. Repertoires were generated with immunoSEQ multiplex PCR, while TCRdb's copy carries only in-frame clones and drops some. That table supplies the V and J calls and clone size; D and trimming were determined from the DNA. The sample contains hundreds of thousands of clones, roughly 90% of which appear only once. Germline CDR1 reads KGHSH; CDR2 reads LQKENI. Trimming cost V 1 base and J 5 bases, with 11 bases left between them. The CDR3 runs 14 residues. The sequencing sample was made of peripheral blood. The chain employs TRBV18 and TRBJ1-1; the D is unclear. This clonotype originated in a woman aged 25-40 years with active or convalescent COVID-19. The CDR3 sequence is CASSPQERSTEAFF. Written as DNA, the CDR3 is TGTGCCAGCTCACCACAGGAGAGGAGTACTGAAGCTTTCTTT.